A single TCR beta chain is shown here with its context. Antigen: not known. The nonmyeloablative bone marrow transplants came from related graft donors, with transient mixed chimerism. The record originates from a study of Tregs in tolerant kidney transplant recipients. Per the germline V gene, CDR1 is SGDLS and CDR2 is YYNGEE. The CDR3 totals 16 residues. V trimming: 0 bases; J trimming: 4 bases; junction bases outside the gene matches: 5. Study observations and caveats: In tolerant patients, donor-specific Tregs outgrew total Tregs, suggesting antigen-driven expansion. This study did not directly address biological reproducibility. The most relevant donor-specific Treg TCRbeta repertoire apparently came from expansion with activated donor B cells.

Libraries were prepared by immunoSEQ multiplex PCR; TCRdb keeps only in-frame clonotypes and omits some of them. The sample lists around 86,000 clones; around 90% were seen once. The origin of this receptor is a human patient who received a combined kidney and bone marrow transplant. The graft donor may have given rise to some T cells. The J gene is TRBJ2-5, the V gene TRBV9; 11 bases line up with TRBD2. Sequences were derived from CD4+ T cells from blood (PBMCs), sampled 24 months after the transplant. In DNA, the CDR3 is TGTGCCAGCAGCGTAGTAGCGGGGGGGCAGGGAGAGACCCAGTACTTC. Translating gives CASSVVAGGQGETQYF.